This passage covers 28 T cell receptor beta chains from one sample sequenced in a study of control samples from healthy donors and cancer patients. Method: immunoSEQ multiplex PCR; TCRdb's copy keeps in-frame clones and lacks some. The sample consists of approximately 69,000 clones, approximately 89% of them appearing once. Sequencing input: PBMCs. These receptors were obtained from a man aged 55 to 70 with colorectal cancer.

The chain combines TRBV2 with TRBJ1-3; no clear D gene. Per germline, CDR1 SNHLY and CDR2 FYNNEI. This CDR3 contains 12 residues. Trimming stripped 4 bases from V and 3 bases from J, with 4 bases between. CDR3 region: CASSGDGNTIYF. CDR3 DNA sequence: TGTGCCAGCAGTGGGGATGGAAACACCATATATTTT. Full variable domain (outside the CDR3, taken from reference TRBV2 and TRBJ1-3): EPEVTQTPSHQVTQMGQEVILRCVPISNHLYFYWYRQILGQKVEFLVSFYNNEISEKSEIFDDQFSVERPDGSNFTLKIRSTKLEDSAMYFCASSGDGNTIYFGEGSWLTVV.

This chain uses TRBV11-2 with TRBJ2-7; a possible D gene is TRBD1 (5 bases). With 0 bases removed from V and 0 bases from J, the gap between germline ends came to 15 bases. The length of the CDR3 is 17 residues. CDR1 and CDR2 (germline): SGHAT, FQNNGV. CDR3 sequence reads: CASSLDTGRWTSYEQYF. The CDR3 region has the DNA TGTGCCAGCAGCTTAGATACAGGCCGGTGGACCTCCTACGAGCAGTACTTC.

CDR3 nucleotides: TGTGCCAGCAGCTTAGATCCCTTAGCTAGGGATGAGCAGTTCTTC. It yields the protein CASSLDPLARDEQFF. The chain is built from TRBV11-2 and TRBJ2-1; D is uncertain. The CDR3 is 15 amino acids. The V gene's germline CDR1 is SGHAT and CDR2 FQNNGV. Trimming took 0 bases from V and 8 from J, leaving 14 bases between them.

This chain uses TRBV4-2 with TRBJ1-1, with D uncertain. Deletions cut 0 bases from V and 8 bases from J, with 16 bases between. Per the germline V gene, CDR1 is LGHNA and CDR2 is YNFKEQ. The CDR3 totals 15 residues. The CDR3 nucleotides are TGTGCCAGCAGCCAAGATCTCCAAGTGGTTGGAGAAGCTTTCTTT. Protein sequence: CASSQDLQVVGEAFF.

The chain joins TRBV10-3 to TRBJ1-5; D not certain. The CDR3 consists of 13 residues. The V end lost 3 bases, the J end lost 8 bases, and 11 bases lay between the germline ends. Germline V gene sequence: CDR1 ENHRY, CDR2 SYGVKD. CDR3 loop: CAISDAGREPQHF. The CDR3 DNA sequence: TGTGCCATCAGTGACGCCGGGAGGGAGCCCCAGCATTTT.

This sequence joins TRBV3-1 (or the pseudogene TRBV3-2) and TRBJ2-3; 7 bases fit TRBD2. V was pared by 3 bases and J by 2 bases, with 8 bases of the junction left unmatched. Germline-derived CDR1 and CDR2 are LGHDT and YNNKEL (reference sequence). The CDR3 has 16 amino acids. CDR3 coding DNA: TGTGCCAGCAGCCATTTTAGCCGGGGGGTCACAGATACGCAGTATTTT. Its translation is CASSHFSRGVTDTQYF.

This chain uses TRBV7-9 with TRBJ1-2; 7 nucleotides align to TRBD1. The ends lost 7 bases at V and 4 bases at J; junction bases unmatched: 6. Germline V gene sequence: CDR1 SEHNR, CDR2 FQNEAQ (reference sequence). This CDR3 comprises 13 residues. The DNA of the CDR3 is TGTGCCAGCAATTCAGGGGGAACCTATGGCTACACCTTC. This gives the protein CASNSGGTYGYTF.

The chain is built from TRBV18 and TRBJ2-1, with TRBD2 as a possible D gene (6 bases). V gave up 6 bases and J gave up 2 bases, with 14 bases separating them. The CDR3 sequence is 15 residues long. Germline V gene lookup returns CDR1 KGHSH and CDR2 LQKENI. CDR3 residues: CASSPPGRTYNEQFF. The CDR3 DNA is TGTGCCAGCTCTCCGCCAGGGAGGACCTACAATGAGCAGTTCTTC.

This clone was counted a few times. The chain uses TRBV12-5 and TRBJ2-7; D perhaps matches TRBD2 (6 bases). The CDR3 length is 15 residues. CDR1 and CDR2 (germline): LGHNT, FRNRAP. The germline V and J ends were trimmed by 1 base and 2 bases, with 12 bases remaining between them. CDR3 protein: CASGLAGTEAYEQYF. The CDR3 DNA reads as TGTGCTAGTGGTTTGGCCGGGACTGAAGCCTACGAGCAGTACTTC. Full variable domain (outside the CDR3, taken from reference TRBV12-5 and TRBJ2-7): DARVTQTPRHKVTEMGQEVTMRCQPILGHNTVFWYRQTMMQGLELLAYFRNRAPLDDSGMPKDRFSAEMPDATLATLKIQPSEPRDSAVYFCASGLAGTEAYEQYFGPGTRLTVT.

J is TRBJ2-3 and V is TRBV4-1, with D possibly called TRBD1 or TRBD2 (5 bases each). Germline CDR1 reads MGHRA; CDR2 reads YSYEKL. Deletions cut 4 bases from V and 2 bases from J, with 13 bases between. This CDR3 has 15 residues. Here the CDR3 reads CASSLSLGVTDTQYF. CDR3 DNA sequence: TGCGCCAGCAGCCTCTCCTTGGGGGTCACAGATACGCAGTATTTT.

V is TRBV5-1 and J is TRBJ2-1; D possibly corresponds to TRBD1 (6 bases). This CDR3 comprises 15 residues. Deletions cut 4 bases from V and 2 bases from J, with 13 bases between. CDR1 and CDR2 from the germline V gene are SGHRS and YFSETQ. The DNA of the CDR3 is TGCGCCAGCAGCCCTGACAGGAGCACCTACAATGAGCAGTTCTTC. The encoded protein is CASSPDRSTYNEQFF.

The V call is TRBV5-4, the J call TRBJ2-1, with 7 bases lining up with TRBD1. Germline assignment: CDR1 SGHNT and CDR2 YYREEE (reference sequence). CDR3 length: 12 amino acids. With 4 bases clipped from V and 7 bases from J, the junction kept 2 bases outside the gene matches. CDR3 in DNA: TGTGCCAGCAGCGGGGACAGTAATGAGCAGTTCTTC. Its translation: CASSGDSNEQFF.

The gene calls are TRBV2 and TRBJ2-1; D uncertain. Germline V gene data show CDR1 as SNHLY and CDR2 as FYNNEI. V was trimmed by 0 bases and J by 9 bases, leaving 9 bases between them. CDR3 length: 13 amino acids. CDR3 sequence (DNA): TGTGCCAGCAGTGAAGCGCGGTCTAGTGAGCAGTTCTTC. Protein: CASSEARSSEQFF.

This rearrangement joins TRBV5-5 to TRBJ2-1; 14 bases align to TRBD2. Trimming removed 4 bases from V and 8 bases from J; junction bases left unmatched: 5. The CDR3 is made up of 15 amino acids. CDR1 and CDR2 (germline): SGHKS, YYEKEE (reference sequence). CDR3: CASSKGLAGAYEQFF. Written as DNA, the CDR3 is TGTGCCAGCAGCAAGGGACTAGCGGGGGCGTATGAGCAGTTCTTC.

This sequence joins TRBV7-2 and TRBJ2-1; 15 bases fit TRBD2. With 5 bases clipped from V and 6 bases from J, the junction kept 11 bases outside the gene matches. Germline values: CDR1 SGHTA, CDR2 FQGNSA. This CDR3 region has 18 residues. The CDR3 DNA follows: TGTGCCAGCAGCCCTGGACTAGCGGGGGGGCGGCGGGGCAATGAGCAGTTCTTC. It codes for CASSPGLAGGRRGNEQFF.

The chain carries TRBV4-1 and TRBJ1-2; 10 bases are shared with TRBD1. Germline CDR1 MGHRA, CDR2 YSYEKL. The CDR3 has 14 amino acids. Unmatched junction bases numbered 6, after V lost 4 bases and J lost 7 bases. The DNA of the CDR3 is TGCGCCAGCAGCCGAGGACAGGGGGTATCTGGCTACACCTTC. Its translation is CASSRGQGVSGYTF.

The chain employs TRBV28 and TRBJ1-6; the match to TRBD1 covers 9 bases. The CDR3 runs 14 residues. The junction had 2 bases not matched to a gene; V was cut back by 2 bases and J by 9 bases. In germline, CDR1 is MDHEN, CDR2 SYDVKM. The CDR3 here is CASSLGTGLSPLHF. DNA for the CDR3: TGTGCCAGCAGTTTAGGGACAGGGCTTTCACCCCTCCACTTT.

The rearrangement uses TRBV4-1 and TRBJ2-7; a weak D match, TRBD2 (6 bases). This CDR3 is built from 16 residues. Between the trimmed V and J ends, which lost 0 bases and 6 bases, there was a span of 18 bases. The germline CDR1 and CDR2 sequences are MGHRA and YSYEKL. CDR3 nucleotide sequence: TGCGCCAGCAGCCAAGAAGGGACGGCGAGGGGAGGCGAGCAGTACTTC. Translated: CASSQEGTARGGEQYF.

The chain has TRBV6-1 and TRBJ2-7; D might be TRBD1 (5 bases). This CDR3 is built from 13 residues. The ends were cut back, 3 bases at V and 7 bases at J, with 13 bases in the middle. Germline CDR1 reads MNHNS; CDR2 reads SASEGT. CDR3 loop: CASSDFGHKEQYF. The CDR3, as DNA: TGTGCCAGCAGTGATTTCGGACACAAGGAGCAGTACTTC.

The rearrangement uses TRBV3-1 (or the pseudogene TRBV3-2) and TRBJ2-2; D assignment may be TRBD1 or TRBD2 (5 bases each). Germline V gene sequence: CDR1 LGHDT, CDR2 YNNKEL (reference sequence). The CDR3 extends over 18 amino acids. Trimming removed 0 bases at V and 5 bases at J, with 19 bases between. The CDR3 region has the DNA TGTGCCAGCAGCCAAGATGAGGGGATTCTGGGCTGGACCGGGGAGCTGTTTTTT. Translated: CASSQDEGILGWTGELFF.

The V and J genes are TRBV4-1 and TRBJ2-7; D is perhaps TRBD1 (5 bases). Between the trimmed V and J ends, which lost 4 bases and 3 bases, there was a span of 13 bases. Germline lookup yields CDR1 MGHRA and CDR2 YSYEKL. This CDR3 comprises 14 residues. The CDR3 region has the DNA TGCGCCAGCAGCCGTCACGTGGGGCTCTACGAGCAGTACTTC. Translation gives CASSRHVGLYEQYF.

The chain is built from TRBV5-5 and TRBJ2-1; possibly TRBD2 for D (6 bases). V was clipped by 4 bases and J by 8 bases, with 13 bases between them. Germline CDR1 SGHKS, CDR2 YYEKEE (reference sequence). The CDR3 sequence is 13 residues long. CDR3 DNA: TGTGCCAGCAGCACCGGGACTGGTTATGAGCAGTTCTTC. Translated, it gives CASSTGTGYEQFF.

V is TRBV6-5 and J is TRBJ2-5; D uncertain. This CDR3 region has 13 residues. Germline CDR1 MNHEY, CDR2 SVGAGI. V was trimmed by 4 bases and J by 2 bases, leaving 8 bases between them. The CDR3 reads CASSSHGQETQYF. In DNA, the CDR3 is TGTGCCAGCAGTTCTCACGGGCAAGAGACCCAGTACTTC.

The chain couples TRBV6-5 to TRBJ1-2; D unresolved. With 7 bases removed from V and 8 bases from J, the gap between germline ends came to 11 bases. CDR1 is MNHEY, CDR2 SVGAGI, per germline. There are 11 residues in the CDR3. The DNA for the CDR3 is TGTGCCAGCATCGGGGTGGGCGGCTACACCTTC. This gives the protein CASIGVGGYTF.

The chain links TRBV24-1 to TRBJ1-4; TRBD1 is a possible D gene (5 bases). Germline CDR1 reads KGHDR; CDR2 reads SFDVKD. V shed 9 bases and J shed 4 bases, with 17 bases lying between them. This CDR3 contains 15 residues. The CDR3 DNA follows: TGTGCCACCGGCACCGGGACGGCCGGTAATGAAAAACTGTTTTTT. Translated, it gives CATGTGTAGNEKLFF.

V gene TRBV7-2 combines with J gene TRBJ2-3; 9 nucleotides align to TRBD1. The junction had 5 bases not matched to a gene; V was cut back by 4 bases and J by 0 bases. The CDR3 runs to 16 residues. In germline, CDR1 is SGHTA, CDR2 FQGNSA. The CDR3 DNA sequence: TGTGCCAGCAGCTGGGGACAGGGTTCTAGCACAGATACGCAGTATTTT. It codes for CASSWGQGSSTDTQYF.

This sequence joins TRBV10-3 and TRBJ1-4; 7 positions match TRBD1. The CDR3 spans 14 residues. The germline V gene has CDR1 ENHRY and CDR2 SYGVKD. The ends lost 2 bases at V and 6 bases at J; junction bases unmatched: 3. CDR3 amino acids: CAISERGQDEKLFF. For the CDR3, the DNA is TGTGCCATCAGTGAGAGGGGGCAGGATGAAAAACTGTTTTTT.

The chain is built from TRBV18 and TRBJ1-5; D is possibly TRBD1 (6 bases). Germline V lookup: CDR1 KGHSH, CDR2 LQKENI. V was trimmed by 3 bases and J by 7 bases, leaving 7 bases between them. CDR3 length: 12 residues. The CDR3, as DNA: TGTGCCAGCTCACCGGACAGCCAGCCCCAGCATTTT. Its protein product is CASSPDSQPQHF.